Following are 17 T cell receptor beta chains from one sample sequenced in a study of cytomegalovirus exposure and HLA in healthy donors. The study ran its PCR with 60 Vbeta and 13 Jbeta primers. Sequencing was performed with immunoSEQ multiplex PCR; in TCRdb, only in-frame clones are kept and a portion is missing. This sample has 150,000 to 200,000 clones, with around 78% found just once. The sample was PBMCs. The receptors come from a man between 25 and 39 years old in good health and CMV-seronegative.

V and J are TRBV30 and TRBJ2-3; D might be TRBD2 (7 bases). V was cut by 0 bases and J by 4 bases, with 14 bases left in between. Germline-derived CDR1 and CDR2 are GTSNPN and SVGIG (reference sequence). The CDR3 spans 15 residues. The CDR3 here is CAWSVRGGGADTQYF. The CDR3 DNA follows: TGTGCCTGGAGTGTACGAGGGGGAGGGGCAGATACGCAGTATTTT.

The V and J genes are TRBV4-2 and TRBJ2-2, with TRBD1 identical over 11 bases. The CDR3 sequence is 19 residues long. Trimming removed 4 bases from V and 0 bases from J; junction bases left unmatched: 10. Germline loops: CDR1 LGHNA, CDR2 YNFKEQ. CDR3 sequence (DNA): TGTGCCAGCAGCCCAGGACAGGGGGCATCGCGGTCGAACACCGGGGAGCTGTTTTTT. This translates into CASSPGQGASRSNTGELFF.

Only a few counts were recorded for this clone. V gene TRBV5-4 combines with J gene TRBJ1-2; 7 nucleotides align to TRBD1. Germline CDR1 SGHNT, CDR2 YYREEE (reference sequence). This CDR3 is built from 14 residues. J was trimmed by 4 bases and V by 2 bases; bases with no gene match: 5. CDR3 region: CASSFRGQLYGYTF. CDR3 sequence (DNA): TGTGCCAGCAGCTTTAGGGGACAGCTCTATGGCTACACCTTC.

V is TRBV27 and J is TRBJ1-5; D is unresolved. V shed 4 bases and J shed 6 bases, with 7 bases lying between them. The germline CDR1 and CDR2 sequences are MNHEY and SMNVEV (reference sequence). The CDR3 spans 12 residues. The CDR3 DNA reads TGTGCCAGCAGTTCGCCGGGTCAGCCCCAGCATTTT. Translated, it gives CASSSPGQPQHF.

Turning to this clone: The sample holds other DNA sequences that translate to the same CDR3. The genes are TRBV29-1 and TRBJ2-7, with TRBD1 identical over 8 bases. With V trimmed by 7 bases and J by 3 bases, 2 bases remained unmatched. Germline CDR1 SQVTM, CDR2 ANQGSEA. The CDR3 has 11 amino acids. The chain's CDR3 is CSAQGGYEQYF. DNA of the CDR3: TGCAGCGCACAGGGGGGCTACGAGCAGTACTTC.

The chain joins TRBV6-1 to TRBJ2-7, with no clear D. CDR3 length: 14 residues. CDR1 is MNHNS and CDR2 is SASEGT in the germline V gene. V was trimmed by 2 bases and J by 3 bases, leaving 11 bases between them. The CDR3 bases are TGTGCCAGCAGTGAACAACTCTCCCACTACGAGCAGTACTTC. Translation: CASSEQLSHYEQYF.

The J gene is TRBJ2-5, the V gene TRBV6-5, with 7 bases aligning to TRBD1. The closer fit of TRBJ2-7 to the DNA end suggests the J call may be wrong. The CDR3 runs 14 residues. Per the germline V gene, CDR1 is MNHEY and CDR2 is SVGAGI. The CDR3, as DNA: TGTGCCAGCCAAATACAGGGGCCGGCCTACGAGCAGTACTTC. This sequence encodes CASQIQGPAYEQYF.

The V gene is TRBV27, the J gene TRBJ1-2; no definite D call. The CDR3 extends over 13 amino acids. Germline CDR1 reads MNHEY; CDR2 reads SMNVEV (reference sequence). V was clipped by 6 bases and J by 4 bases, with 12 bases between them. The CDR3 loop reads CASSLEAGYGYTF. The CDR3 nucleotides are TGTGCCAGCAGCCTGGAGGCCGGCTATGGCTACACCTTC.

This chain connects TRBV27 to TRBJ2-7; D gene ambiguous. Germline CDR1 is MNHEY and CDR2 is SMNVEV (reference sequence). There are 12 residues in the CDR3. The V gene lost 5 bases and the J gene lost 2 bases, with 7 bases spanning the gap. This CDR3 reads CASSPSPYEQYF. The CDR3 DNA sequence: TGTGCCAGCAGTCCATCCCCCTACGAGCAGTACTTC.

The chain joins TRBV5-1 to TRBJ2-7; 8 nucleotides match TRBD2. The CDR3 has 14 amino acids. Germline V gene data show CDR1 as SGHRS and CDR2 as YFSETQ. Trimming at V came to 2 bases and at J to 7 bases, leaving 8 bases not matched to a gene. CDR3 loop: CASSFERELLEQYF. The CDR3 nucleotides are TGCGCCAGCAGCTTTGAGCGGGAGCTGCTGGAGCAGTACTTC.

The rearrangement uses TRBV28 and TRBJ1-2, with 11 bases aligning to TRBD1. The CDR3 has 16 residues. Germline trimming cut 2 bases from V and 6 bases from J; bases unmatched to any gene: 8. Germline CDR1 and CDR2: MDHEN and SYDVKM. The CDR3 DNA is TGTGCCAGCAGTTTAAAGGACAGGGGGCGCTTAGATGGCTACACCTTC. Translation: CASSLKDRGRLDGYTF.

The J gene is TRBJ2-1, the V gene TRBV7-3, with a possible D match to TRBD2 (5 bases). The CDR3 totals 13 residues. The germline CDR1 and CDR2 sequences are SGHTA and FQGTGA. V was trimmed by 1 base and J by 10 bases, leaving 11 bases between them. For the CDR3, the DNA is TGTGCCAGCAGCTTAATAGGTCTAGCAGAGCAGTTCTTC. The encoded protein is CASSLIGLAEQFF.

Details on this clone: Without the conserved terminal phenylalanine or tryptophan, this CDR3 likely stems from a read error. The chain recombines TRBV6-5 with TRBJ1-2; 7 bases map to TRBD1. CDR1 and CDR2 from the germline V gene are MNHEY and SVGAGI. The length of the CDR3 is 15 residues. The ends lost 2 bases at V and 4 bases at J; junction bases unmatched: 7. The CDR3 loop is CASSYRTQGPYGYTL. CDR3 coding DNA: TGTGCCAGCAGTTACCGCACACAGGGGCCCTATGGCTACACCCTC.

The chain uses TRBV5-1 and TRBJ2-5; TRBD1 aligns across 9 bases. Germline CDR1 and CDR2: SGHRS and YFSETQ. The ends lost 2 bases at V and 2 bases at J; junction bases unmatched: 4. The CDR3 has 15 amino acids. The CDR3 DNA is TGCGCCAGCAGCTTCACCGGGACAGGGCAAGAGACCCAGTACTTC. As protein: CASSFTGTGQETQYF.

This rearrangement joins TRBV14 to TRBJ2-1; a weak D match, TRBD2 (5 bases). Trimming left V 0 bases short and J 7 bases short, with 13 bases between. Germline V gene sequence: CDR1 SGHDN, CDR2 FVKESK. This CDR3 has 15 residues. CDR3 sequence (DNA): TGTGCCAGCAGCCAAGATTTTAGGAGGACGAATGAGCAGTTCTTC. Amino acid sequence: CASSQDFRRTNEQFF.

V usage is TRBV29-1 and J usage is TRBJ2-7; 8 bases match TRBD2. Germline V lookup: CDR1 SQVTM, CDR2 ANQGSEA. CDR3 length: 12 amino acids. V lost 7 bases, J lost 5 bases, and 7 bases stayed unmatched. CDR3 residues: CSAGLATNEQYF. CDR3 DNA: TGCAGCGCCGGACTAGCTACGAACGAGCAGTACTTC.

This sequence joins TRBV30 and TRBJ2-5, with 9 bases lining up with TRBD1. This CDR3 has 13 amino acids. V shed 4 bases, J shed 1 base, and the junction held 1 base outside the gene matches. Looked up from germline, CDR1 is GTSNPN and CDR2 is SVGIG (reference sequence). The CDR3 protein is CAWKGQGQETQYF. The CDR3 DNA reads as TGTGCCTGGAAGGGACAGGGCCAAGAGACCCAGTACTTC. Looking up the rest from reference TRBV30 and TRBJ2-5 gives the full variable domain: SQTIHQWPATLVQPVGSPLSLECTVEGTSNPNLYWYRQAAGRGLQLLFYSVGIGQISSEVPQNLSASRPQDRQFILSSKKLLLSDSGFYLCAWKGQGQETQYFGPGTRLLVL.